Presented here are 32 T cell receptor beta chains from one specimen sequenced in a study of blood T cell repertoires in COVID-19. TCRdb's copy holds only in-frame clones and misses some; the assay was immunoSEQ multiplex PCR. The data show just over 250,000 clones, approximately 92% seen once. The sample taken for sequencing was peripheral blood. The source of these receptors is a person under 35 with COVID-19, enrolled during active disease.

The chain joins TRBV6-5 to TRBJ2-1; D perhaps matches TRBD1 (5 bases). Deletions cut 5 bases from V and 6 bases from J, with 8 bases between. The CDR3 covers 12 residues. Germline V CDR1 and CDR2: MNHEY, SVGAGI. CDR3 DNA: TGTGCCAGCAGTCTCCAGGGCAATGAGCAGTTCTTC. Translated: CASSLQGNEQFF.

The table lists this clone with a few counts. V usage is TRBV13 and J usage is TRBJ2-1; tentatively, D is TRBD2 (6 bases). Between the trimmed V and J ends, which lost 5 bases and 9 bases, there was a span of 14 bases. Per germline, CDR1 PRHDT and CDR2 FYEKMQ (reference sequence). The CDR3 consists of 13 residues. CDR3 residues: CASSPGAISEQFF. The CDR3 nucleotides are TGTGCCAGCAGCCCGGGAGCGATCAGTGAGCAGTTCTTC.

This chain links TRBV5-1 with TRBJ2-7, with 13 bases that match TRBD2. With V trimmed by 4 bases and J by 2 bases, 6 bases remained unmatched. The CDR3 runs to 16 residues. Germline CDR1 reads SGHRS; CDR2 reads YFSETQ. This CDR3 reads CASSGGTSGTAYEQYF. The CDR3 DNA follows: TGCGCCAGCAGCGGGGGGACTAGCGGGACAGCCTACGAGCAGTACTTC.

This chain uses TRBV28 with TRBJ2-1; TRBD2 agrees at 8 bases. CDR3 length: 17 amino acids. Germline CDR1 MDHEN, CDR2 SYDVKM. The ends lost 3 bases at V and 1 base at J; junction bases unmatched: 8. The CDR3 region is CASSFPLAGYSYNEQFF. CDR3 in DNA: TGTGCCAGCAGTTTTCCCCTAGCGGGCTATTCCTACAATGAGCAGTTCTTC.

The V and J genes are TRBV6-5 and TRBJ2-1, with D possibly being TRBD2 (6 bases). CDR3 length: 15 amino acids. CDR1 and CDR2 (germline): MNHEY, SVGAGI. V was trimmed by 3 bases and J by 7 bases, leaving 16 bases between them. This CDR3 reads CASSYRAGSKNEQFF. The CDR3 DNA follows: TGTGCCAGCAGTTATAGGGCGGGATCAAAGAATGAGCAGTTCTTC.

CDR3 sequence (DNA): TGTGCCAGCAGCTTTCAAGCGAACACTGAAGCTTTCTTT. Protein: CASSFQANTEAFF. The rearrangement uses TRBV7-9 and TRBJ1-1; no definite D call. This CDR3 contains 13 residues. The V gene's germline CDR1 is SEHNR and CDR2 FQNEAQ (reference sequence). V shed 3 bases and J shed 1 base, with 6 bases lying between them.

The chain joins TRBV5-4 to TRBJ1-1; maybe TRBD1 (6 bases). CDR1 and CDR2 from the germline V gene are SGHNT and YYREEE (reference sequence). This CDR3 contains 15 residues. Trimming shortened V by 2 bases and J by 0 bases, and 11 bases separated the two germline ends. This chain's CDR3 is CASSLGGAMNTEAFF. The CDR3 DNA follows: TGTGCCAGCAGCTTAGGGGGGGCCATGAACACTGAAGCTTTCTTT.

The rearrangement joins TRBV7-9 to TRBJ1-1, with D possibly TRBD1 on 5 matching bases. Trimming pared 2 bases from V and 1 base from J, leaving 17 bases between. The germline CDR1 and CDR2 sequences are SEHNR and FQNEAQ (reference sequence). The CDR3 is 17 residues long. Here the CDR3 reads CASSLTGVLWENTEAFF. DNA for the CDR3: TGTGCCAGCAGCTTAACGGGGGTGCTATGGGAGAACACTGAAGCTTTCTTT.

This rearrangement joins TRBV24-1 to TRBJ1-5; D remains unclear. Trimming left V 4 bases short and J 0 bases short, with 6 bases between. Germline values: CDR1 KGHDR, CDR2 SFDVKD. The CDR3 contains 14 residues. The CDR3 spells CATSDLNSNQPQHF. CDR3 in DNA: TGTGCCACCAGTGACCTTAATAGCAATCAGCCCCAGCATTTT.

This clone appeared a single time. The chain employs TRBV7-3 and TRBJ2-3; 7 bases map to TRBD2. V shed 2 bases and J 5 bases; nucleotides not matched to a gene: 4. The CDR3 runs to 14 residues. Germline V gives CDR1 SGHTA, CDR2 FQGTGA. The CDR3 DNA sequence: TGTGCCAGCAGCTTAGGGGGAGGGATAGATACGCAGTATTTT. This gives the protein CASSLGGGIDTQYF.

The chain is built from TRBV19 and TRBJ2-7, with 7 bases lining up with TRBD2. Germline values: CDR1 LNHDA, CDR2 SQIVND (reference sequence). After removal of 1 base from V and 4 bases from J, the junction contained 7 bases not matched to a gene. CDR3 size: 15 residues. CDR3: CASSIGASGLYEQYF. CDR3 nucleotides: TGTGCCAGTAGTATAGGGGCTAGCGGATTATACGAGCAGTACTTC.

CDR3 residues: CASSDSRLAWIYEQYF. The CDR3 DNA sequence: TGTGCCAGCAGTGACTCAAGACTAGCCTGGATCTACGAGCAGTACTTC. V usage is TRBV6-4 and J usage is TRBJ2-7; 7 nucleotides match TRBD2. CDR1 MRHNA and CDR2 SNTAGT come from the germline V gene. The ends lost 0 bases at V and 3 bases at J; junction bases unmatched: 8. The CDR3 is 16 residues long.

The chain links TRBV15 to TRBJ1-1; unclear D gene. CDR3 length: 16 amino acids. V lost 1 base to trimming and J lost 0 bases, with 12 bases between them. Germline CDR1 LNHNV, CDR2 YYDKDF (reference sequence). The DNA for the CDR3 is TGTGCCACCAGCAGAGTTCCCGGAGGAATGAACACTGAAGCTTTCTTT. Amino acids: CATSRVPGGMNTEAFF.

This sequence joins TRBV29-1 and TRBJ1-2; perhaps TRBD1 as D (5 bases). CDR3 length: 11 amino acids. Trimming pared 1 base from V and 13 bases from J, leaving 13 bases between. In germline, CDR1 is SQVTM, CDR2 ANQGSEA. CDR3 sequence: CSVEGAAGGTF. The CDR3 nucleotides read TGCAGCGTTGAAGGGGCCGCGGGGGGCACCTTC.

V gene TRBV11-2 combines with J gene TRBJ1-4; D is perhaps TRBD1 (5 bases). The CDR3 covers 15 residues. Germline CDR1 is SGHAT and CDR2 is FQNNGV. The ends were cut back, 0 bases at V and 7 bases at J, with 12 bases in the middle. Written as DNA, the CDR3 is TGTGCCAGCAGCTTAGAAGGCAGGGATGTTGAAAAACTGTTTTTT. Protein: CASSLEGRDVEKLFF.

The gene calls are TRBV5-1 and TRBJ2-7; 7 bases are a match to TRBD2. Germline V gene lookup returns CDR1 SGHRS and CDR2 YFSETQ. The ends lost 1 base at V and 3 bases at J; junction bases unmatched: 4. The CDR3 runs 14 residues. The CDR3 coding sequence is TGCGCCAGCAGCTTGATGGCGGGAGTCTACGAGCAGTACTTC. It specifies CASSLMAGVYEQYF.

This sequence joins TRBV4-2 and TRBJ1-1, with 9 bases fitting TRBD1. Germline CDR1 reads LGHNA; CDR2 reads YNFKEQ. Trimming removed 6 bases from V and 10 bases from J; junction bases left unmatched: 9. The CDR3 runs 13 residues. CDR3 region: CASSIPGQGGAFF. DNA for the CDR3: TGTGCCAGCAGTATCCCGGGACAGGGCGGAGCTTTCTTT.

V and J are TRBV5-1 and TRBJ2-1; 10 bases agree with TRBD2. The CDR3 totals 15 residues. Per the germline V gene, CDR1 is SGHRS and CDR2 is YFSETQ. V shed 2 bases, J shed 9 bases, and the junction held 8 bases outside the gene matches. The CDR3 nucleotides read TGCGCCAGCAGCTTTCGGATAGCGGGAGGCGCTGAGCAGTTCTTC. Protein product: CASSFRIAGGAEQFF.

Only a few counts were recorded for this clone. The chain couples TRBV4-2 to TRBJ2-7, with 7 bases aligning to TRBD2. Looked up from germline, CDR1 is LGHNA and CDR2 is YNFKEQ. The CDR3 extends over 15 amino acids. Losses at the gene ends were 1 base for V and 7 bases for J; bases not matched to a gene: 10. The CDR3 nucleotides are TGTGCCAGCAGCCAAGTAGGCGGGAGCGGGATAGAGCAGTACTTC. Protein product: CASSQVGGSGIEQYF.

The J gene is TRBJ1-1, the V gene TRBV29-1; D ambiguous. CDR1 and CDR2 (germline): SQVTM, ANQGSEA. V was trimmed by 3 bases and J by 2 bases, leaving 10 bases between them. This CDR3 is 13 amino acids long. The CDR3 loop reads CSVEVSLNTEAFF. CDR3 in DNA: TGCAGCGTTGAGGTGAGTCTCAACACTGAAGCTTTCTTT.

The chain carries TRBV5-1 and TRBJ2-7, with D perhaps matching TRBD1 (6 bases). CDR3 size: 15 residues. CDR1 is SGHRS, CDR2 YFSETQ, per germline. The germline V and J ends were trimmed by 0 bases and 2 bases, with 12 bases remaining between them. The CDR3 region is CASSLAGVPPYEQYF. The DNA of the CDR3 is TGCGCCAGCAGCTTGGCAGGGGTGCCGCCCTACGAGCAGTACTTC.

V is TRBV6-5 and J is TRBJ2-1; TRBD2 is a possible D gene (5 bases). There are 15 residues in the CDR3. V shed 0 bases and J shed 2 bases, with 8 bases lying between them. CDR1 is MNHEY and CDR2 is SVGAGI in the germline V gene. This CDR3 reads CASSYSSGAYNEQFF. In nucleotides, the CDR3 is TGTGCCAGCAGTTACTCCAGCGGAGCCTACAATGAGCAGTTCTTC.

J is TRBJ2-7 and V is TRBV27, with 11 positions matching TRBD1. The CDR3 consists of 14 residues. Germline CDR1 is MNHEY and CDR2 is SMNVEV (reference sequence). With 5 bases clipped from V and 0 bases from J, the junction kept 0 bases outside the gene matches. CDR3 amino acids: CASSGTGGSYEQYF. For the CDR3, the DNA is TGTGCCAGCAGTGGGACAGGGGGCTCCTACGAGCAGTACTTC.

This rearrangement joins TRBV5-4 to TRBJ2-7; perhaps TRBD1 as D (6 bases). The CDR3 length is 14 residues. CDR1 and CDR2 from the germline V gene are SGHNT and YYREEE (reference sequence). V was trimmed by 1 base and J by 6 bases, leaving 14 bases between them. For the CDR3, the DNA is TGTGCCAGCAGCTTGCAGGGGCCCTCTTCCGAGCAGTACTTC. Protein product: CASSLQGPSSEQYF.

CDR3 amino acids: CASRGTYYEQYF. CDR3 nucleotides: TGCGCCAGCAGAGGGACTTACTACGAGCAGTACTTC. This sequence joins TRBV10-2 and TRBJ2-7; the D gene is possibly TRBD2 (6 bases). There are 12 residues in the CDR3. CDR1 is WSHSY, CDR2 SAAADI, per germline. Trimming pared 6 bases from V and 3 bases from J, leaving 9 bases between.

The J gene is TRBJ2-3, the V gene TRBV20-1; TRBD2 is a possible D gene (5 bases). The V end lost 6 bases, the J end lost 11 bases, and 15 bases lay between the germline ends. The germline gives CDR1 DFQATT, CDR2 SNEGSKA (reference sequence). The CDR3 covers 11 residues. CDR3 bases: TGCAGTGCCTCCGCCCTTGAGGGGCAGTATTTT. It is translated as CSASALEGQYF.

The chain has TRBV5-5 and TRBJ2-7, with unresolved D. The CDR3 is 13 residues long. CDR1 and CDR2 (germline): SGHKS, YYEKEE (reference sequence). Trimming cost V 0 bases and J 3 bases, with 7 bases left between them. In DNA, the CDR3 is TGTGCCAGCAGCTTGGTGCCGGGCTACGAGCAGTACTTC. This translates into CASSLVPGYEQYF.

This clone has more than one count but fewer than ten. The J gene is TRBJ1-5, the V gene TRBV6-5; D is undetermined. V was cut by 5 bases and J by 11 bases, with 16 bases left in between. The CDR3 loop spans 13 amino acids. The germline CDR1 and CDR2 sequences are MNHEY and SVGAGI. DNA of the CDR3: TGTGCCAGCAGTCCCAAATATCCCCGGGCCCAGCATTTT. Translation gives CASSPKYPRAQHF.

The chain uses TRBV11-2 and TRBJ1-3; 7 nucleotides match TRBD1. From germline, CDR1 is SGHAT and CDR2 FQNNGV. V dropped 4 bases and J dropped 6; count of bases not matched to a gene: 6. This CDR3 region has 14 residues. CDR3 protein: CASSSRDRLNTIYF. The CDR3 DNA is TGTGCCAGCAGCTCCCGGGACAGACTAAACACCATATATTTT.

The V gene is TRBV4-2, the J gene TRBJ2-5, with D perhaps TRBD1 (6 bases). The CDR3 extends over 14 amino acids. Germline V CDR1 and CDR2: LGHNA, YNFKEQ. V was trimmed by 6 bases and J by 1 base, leaving 12 bases between them. The CDR3 DNA follows: TGTGCCAGCAGGAGAGGGGACACCCAAGAGACCCAGTACTTC. Protein: CASRRGDTQETQYF.

The rearrangement joins TRBV14 to TRBJ2-7, with 13 positions matching TRBD2. From germline, CDR1 is SGHDN and CDR2 FVKESK. The CDR3 runs 14 residues. The trim removed 4 bases at V and 6 bases at J, leaving 3 bases unmatched. The CDR3 bases are TGTGCCAGCAGCCCACTAGCGGGAGGGCTCGAGCAGTACTTC. Translated, it gives CASSPLAGGLEQYF. Full variable domain (remainder filled in from reference TRBV14 and TRBJ2-7): EAGVTQFPSHSVIEKGQTVTLRCDPISGHDNLYWYRRVMGKEIKFLLHFVKESKQDESGMPNNRFLAERTGGTYSTLKVQPAELEDSGVYFCASSPLAGGLEQYFGPGTRLTVT.

The chain couples TRBV27 to TRBJ2-7, with TRBD1 matching over 7 bases. The CDR3 runs to 14 residues. Germline V gene data show CDR1 as MNHEY and CDR2 as SMNVEV (reference sequence). V dropped 6 bases and J dropped 1; count of bases not matched to a gene: 6. The CDR3 is CASRNWTGSYEQYF. For the CDR3, the DNA is TGTGCCAGCAGGAATTGGACAGGTTCCTACGAGCAGTACTTC.